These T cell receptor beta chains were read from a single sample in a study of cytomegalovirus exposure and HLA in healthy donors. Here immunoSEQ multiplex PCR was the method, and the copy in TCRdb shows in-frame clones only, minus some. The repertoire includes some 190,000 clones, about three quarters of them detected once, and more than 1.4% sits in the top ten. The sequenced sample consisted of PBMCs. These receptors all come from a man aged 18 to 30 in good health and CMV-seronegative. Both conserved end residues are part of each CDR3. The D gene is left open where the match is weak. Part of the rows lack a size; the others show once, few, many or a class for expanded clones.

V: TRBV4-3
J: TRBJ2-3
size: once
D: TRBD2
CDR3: CASSQLLAGGLQGTQYF
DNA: TGCGCCAGCAGCCAATTACTAGCGGGGGGCCTCCAAGGTACGCAGTATTTT

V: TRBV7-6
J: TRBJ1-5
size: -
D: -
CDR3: CASSLGGTQPQHF
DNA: TGTGCCAGCAGCTTGGGAGGGACCCAGCCCCAGCATTTT

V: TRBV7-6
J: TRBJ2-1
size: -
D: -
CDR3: CASSSLDNEQFF
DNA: TGTGCCAGCAGCTCCCTAGACAATGAGCAGTTCTTC

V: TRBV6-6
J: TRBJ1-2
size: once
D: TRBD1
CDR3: CASREQGASYGYTF
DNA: TGTGCCAGCAGAGAACAGGGGGCTAGTTATGGCTACACCTTC

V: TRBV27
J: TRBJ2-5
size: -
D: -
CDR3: CASSFAATQETQYF
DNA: TGTGCCAGCAGTTTTGCAGCGACTCAAGAGACCCAGTACTTC

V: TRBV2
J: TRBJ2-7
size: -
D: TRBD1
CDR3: CASSERGQGTTYEQYF
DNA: TGTGCCAGCAGTGAAAGGGGACAGGGGACTACCTACGAGCAGTACTTC

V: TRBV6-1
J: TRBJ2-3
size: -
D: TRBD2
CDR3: CASSAVRLAGVVDTQYF
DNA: TGTGCCAGCAGTGCGGTAAGGCTAGCGGGAGTAGTAGATACGCAGTATTTT

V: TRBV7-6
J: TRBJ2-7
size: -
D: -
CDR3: CASSLAGHEQYF
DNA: TGTGCCAGCAGCTTAGCTGGTCACGAGCAGTACTTC

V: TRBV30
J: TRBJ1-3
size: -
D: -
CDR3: CAWSQGLGGNTIYF
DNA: TGTGCCTGGAGTCAGGGACTGGGTGGAAACACCATATATTTT

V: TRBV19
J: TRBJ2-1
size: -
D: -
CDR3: CASSMGREPYNEQFF
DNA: TGTGCCAGTAGTATGGGCAGGGAACCCTACAATGAGCAGTTCTTC

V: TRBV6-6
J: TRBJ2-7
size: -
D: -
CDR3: CASSVAGSSYEQYF
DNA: TGTGCCAGCAGTGTCGCGGGGAGCTCCTACGAGCAGTACTTC

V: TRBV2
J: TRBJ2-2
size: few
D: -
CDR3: CASSGLAAGELFF
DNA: TGTGCCAGCAGTGGCCTGGCCGCCGGGGAGCTGTTTTTT

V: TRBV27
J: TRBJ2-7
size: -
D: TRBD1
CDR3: CASSLGNAGTEYEQYF
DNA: TGTGCCAGCAGCCTTGGGAACGCCGGGACAGAGTACGAGCAGTACTTC

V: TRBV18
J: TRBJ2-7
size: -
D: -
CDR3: CASSPGRGYEQYF
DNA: TGTGCCAGCTCACCAGGCAGGGGCTACGAGCAGTACTTC

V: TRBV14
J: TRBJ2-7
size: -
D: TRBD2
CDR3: CASSQPGLVSHEQYF
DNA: TGTGCCAGCAGCCAACCAGGACTAGTGTCGCACGAGCAGTACTTC

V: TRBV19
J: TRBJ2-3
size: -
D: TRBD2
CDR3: CASRDRGGESDTQYF
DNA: TGTGCCAGTAGGGATCGGGGGGGGGAATCAGATACGCAGTATTTT

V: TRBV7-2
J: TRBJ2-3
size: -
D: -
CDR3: CASSSLLATSTDTQYF
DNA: TGTGCCAGCAGCTCGTTACTGGCGACTAGCACAGATACGCAGTATTTT

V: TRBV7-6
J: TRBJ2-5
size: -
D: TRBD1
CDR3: CASSPTRTGGIAQYF
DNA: TGTGCCAGCAGCCCAACTCGTACAGGGGGGATTGCCCAGTACTTC

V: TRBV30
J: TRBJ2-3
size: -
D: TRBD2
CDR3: CAWSGVRTSGSGRPSTDTQYF
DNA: TGTGCCTGGAGTGGGGTTCGGACTAGCGGGAGTGGGAGACCTAGCACAGATACGCAGTATTTT

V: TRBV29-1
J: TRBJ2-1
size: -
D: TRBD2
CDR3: CSVEDPLRRRSGTSGTSYNEQFF
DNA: TGCAGCGTTGAAGATCCTTTACGGAGGAGATCCGGGACTAGCGGGACCTCCTACAATGAGCAGTTCTTC

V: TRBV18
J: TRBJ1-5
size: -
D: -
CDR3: CASSLDSEPQHF
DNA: TGTGCCAGCTCCCTGGACAGCGAGCCCCAGCATTTT

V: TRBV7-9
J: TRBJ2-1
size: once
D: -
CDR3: CASSFVRGSYNEQFF
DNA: TGTGCCAGCAGCTTCGTACGGGGCTCCTACAATGAGCAGTTCTTC

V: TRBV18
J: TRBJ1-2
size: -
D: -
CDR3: CASSPSIQSHNYGYTF
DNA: TGTGCCAGCTCACCAAGTATCCAGTCCCATAACTATGGCTACACCTTC

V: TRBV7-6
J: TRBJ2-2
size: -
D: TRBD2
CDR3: CASSLRLAVNTGELFF
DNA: TGTGCCAGCAGCTTAAGACTAGCGGTGAACACCGGGGAGCTGTTTTTT

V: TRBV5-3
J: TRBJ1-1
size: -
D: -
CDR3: CARSPPTEQGTGTRTEAFF
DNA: TGTGCCAGAAGCCCCCCGACCGAACAGGGAACGGGTACAAGGACTGAAGCTTTCTTT

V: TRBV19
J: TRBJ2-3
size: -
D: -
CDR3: CASSYIAMRADTQYF
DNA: TGTGCCAGTAGTTATATAGCGATGAGGGCAGATACGCAGTATTTT

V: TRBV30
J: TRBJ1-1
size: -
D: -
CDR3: CAWSVMGLNTEAFF
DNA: TGTGCCTGGAGTGTAATGGGGCTGAACACTGAAGCTTTCTTT

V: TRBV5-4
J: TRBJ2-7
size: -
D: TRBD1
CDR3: CASSRDRLYEQYF
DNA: TGTGCCAGCTCCCGGGACAGACTCTACGAGCAGTACTTC

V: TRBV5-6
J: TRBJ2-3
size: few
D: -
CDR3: CASSLWQRPQYF
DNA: TGTGCCAGCAGCTTGTGGCAGCGACCCCAGTATTTT

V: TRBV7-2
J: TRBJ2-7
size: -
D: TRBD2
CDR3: CASSLAPKLAGGPHEQYF
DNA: TGTGCCAGCAGCTTAGCCCCGAAACTAGCGGGGGGGCCCCACGAGCAGTACTTC

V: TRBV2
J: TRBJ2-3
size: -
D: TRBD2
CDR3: CASRGLATDTQYF
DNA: TGTGCCAGCAGGGGACTAGCCACAGATACGCAGTATTTT

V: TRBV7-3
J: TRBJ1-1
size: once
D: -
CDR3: CASSGTGTLNTEAFF
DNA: TGTGCCAGCAGCGGGACCGGGACATTGAACACTGAAGCTTTCTTT

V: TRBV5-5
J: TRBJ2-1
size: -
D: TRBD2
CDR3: CASSHLAGSYNEQFF
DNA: TGTGCCAGCAGCCATCTAGCGGGCTCCTACAATGAGCAGTTCTTC

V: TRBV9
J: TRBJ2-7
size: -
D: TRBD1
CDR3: CASSAATTGGSAEQYF
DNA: TGTGCCAGCAGCGCCGCGACGACAGGGGGCTCTGCCGAGCAGTACTTC

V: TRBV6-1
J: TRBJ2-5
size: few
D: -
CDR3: CASSEAWDCGETQYF
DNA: TGTGCCAGCAGTGAAGCATGGGACTGCGGAGAGACCCAGTACTTC

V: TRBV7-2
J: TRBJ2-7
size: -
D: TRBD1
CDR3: CASSVGGQRRYEQYF
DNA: TGTGCCAGCAGCGTTGGGGGACAGAGGAGATACGAGCAGTACTTC

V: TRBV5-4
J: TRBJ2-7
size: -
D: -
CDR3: CASSPGQTYEQYF
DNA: TGTGCCAGCAGCCCCGGACAGACCTACGAGCAGTACTTC

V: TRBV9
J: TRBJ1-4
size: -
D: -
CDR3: CASSPRDGREGLANEKLFF
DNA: TGTGCCAGCAGCCCCCGGGACGGACGGGAGGGGTTGGCTAATGAAAAACTGTTTTTT

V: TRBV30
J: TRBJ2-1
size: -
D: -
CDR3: CAWSVLRGPYNEQFF
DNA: TGTGCCTGGAGTGTACTTAGGGGCCCCTACAATGAGCAGTTCTTC

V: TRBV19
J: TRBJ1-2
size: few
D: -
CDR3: CATRFGGDGYTF
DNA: TGTGCCACAAGGTTCGGCGGGGACGGCTACACCTTC

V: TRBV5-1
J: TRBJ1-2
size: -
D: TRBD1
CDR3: CASSLRQGTGGYTF
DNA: TGCGCCAGCAGCTTACGACAGGGCACGGGTGGCTACACCTTC

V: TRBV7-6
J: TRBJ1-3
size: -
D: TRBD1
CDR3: CASSLGNRGTVGNTIYF
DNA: TGTGCCAGCAGCTTAGGCAACCGAGGGACAGTGGGAAACACCATATATTTT

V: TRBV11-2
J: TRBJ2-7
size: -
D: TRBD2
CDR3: CASSLWSSGGYEQYF
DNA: TGTGCCAGCAGCTTATGGTCTAGCGGGGGGTACGAGCAGTACTTC

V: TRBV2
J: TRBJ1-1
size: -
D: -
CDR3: CASSEREAFF
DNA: TGTGCCAGCAGTGAGAGAGAAGCTTTCTTT

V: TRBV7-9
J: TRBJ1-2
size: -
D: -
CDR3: CSSSLGGGTNIYGYTF
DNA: TGTTCCAGCAGCTTAGGGGGAGGGACTAACATTTATGGCTACACCTTC

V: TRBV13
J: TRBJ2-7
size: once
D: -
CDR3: CASSQEGWSGTYPYEQYF
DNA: TGTGCCAGCAGCCAAGAGGGGTGGAGCGGGACATACCCCTACGAGCAGTACTTC

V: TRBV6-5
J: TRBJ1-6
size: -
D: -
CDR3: CATRQAGRWLTLHF
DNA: TGTGCCACCCGACAGGCTGGGCGGTGGTTAACCCTCCACTTT

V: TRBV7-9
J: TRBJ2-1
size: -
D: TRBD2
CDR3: CASSPGVAGEEQFF
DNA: TGTGCCAGCAGCCCTGGGGTAGCGGGGGAAGAGCAGTTCTTC

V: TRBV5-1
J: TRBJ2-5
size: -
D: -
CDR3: CASRPNRETQYF
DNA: TGCGCCAGCAGGCCGAACAGAGAGACCCAGTACTTC

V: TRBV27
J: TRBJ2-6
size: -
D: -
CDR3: CASSSPGTSGANVLTF
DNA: TGTGCCAGCAGTTCCCCCGGGACATCTGGGGCCAACGTCCTGACTTTC

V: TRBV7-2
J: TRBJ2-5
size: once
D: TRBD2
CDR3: CASSGGLAGGETQYF
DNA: TGTGCCAGCAGTGGGGGACTAGCGGGGGGAGAGACCCAGTACTTC

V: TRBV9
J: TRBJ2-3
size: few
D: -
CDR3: CASSVHQNFDRTDTQYF
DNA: TGTGCCAGCAGCGTCCACCAAAACTTCGATCGCACAGATACGCAGTATTTT

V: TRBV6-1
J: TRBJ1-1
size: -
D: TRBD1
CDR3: CASSEGQEAEAFF
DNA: TGTGCCAGCAGTGAGGGACAGGAGGCTGAAGCTTTCTTT

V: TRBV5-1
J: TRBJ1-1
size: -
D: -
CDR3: CASSWGGGGDTEAFF
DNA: TGCGCCAGCAGCTGGGGGGGAGGGGGGGACACTGAAGCTTTCTTT

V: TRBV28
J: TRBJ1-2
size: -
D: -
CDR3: CASTSPGYGYTF
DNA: TGTGCCAGCACTTCCCCGGGCTATGGCTACACCTTC

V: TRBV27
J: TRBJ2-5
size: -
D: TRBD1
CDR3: CASSPRTGLGTQYF
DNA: TGTGCCAGCAGTCCAAGGACAGGCCTGGGGACCCAGTACTTC